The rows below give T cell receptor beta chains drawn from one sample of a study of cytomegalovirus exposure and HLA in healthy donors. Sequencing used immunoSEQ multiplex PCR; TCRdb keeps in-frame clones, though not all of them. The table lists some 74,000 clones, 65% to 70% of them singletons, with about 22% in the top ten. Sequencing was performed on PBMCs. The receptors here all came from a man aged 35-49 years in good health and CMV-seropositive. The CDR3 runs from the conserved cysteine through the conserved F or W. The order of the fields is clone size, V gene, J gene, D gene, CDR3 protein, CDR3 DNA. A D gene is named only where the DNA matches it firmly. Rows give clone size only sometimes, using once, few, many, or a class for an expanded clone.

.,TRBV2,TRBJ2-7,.,CASNKIPYEQYF,TGTGCCAGCAACAAGATCCCCTACGAGCAGTACTTC
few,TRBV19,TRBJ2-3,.,CASRTGSSTDTQYF,TGTGCCAGCCGTACGGGGTCTAGCACAGATACGCAGTATTTT
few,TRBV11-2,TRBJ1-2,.,CASSLEGGANYGYTF,TGTGCCAGCAGCTTAGAAGGGGGAGCTAACTATGGCTACACCTTC
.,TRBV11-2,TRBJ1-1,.,CASSTFRGTEAFF,TGTGCCAGCAGCACTTTCCGGGGTACTGAAGCTTTCTTT
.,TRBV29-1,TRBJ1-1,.,CSTDGVGTEAFF,TGCAGCACCGACGGGGTGGGCACTGAAGCTTTCTTT
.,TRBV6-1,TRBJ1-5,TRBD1,CASSEAGQGRQPQHF,TGTGCCAGCAGTGAAGCGGGACAGGGGCGTCAGCCCCAGCATTTT
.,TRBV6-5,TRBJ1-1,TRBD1,CASRIRRDSEAFF,TGTGCCAGCAGGATAAGAAGGGACAGTGAAGCTTTCTTT
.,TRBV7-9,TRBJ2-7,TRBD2,CASSNPGGGGEQYF,TGTGCCAGCAGCAACCCTGGCGGGGGAGGCGAGCAGTACTTC
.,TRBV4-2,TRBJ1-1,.,CASSQDGWRNTEAFF,TGTGCCAGCAGCCAAGACGGATGGAGAAACACTGAAGCTTTCTTT
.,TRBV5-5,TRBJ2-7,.,CASSFLLSYEQYF,TGTGCCAGCAGCTTCCTCCTCTCCTACGAGCAGTACTTC
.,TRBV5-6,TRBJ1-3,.,CASTDRQYLSGNTIYF,TGTGCCAGCACGGACCGACAGTACCTCTCTGGAAACACCATATATTTT
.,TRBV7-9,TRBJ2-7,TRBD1,CASSTDTGQTYEQYF,TGTGCCAGCAGCACAGACACGGGACAGACCTACGAGCAGTACTTC
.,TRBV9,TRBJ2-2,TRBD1,CASSPRTGGGTGELFF,TGTGCCAGCAGCCCACGGACAGGGGGCGGCACCGGGGAGCTGTTTTTT
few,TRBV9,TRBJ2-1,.,CASSGGTYRGNEQFF,TGTGCCAGCAGCGGCGGGACCTACCGAGGCAATGAGCAGTTCTTC
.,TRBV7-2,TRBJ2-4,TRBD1,CASSSFPRGAKNIQYF,TGTGCCAGCAGCTCCTTCCCCAGGGGGGCCAAAAACATTCAGTACTTC
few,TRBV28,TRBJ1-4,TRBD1,CASSLQGTGRIVANEKLFF,TGTGCCAGCAGTCTCCAGGGGACAGGGAGGATAGTAGCTAATGAAAAACTGTTTTTT
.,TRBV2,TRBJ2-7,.,CASRDTGYEQYF,TGTGCCAGCAGAGACACAGGTTACGAGCAGTACTTC
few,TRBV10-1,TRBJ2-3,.,CASSDNPLTDTQYF,TGCGCCAGCAGTGATAATCCCCTCACAGATACGCAGTATTTT
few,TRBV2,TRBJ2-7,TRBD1,CASSAQGQVLSVQYF,TGTGCCAGCAGCGCTCAAGGACAGGTTTTATCAGTGCAGTACTTC
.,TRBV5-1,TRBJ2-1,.,CASSLRTEYNEQFF,TGCGCCAGCAGTCTCAGGACAGAATACAATGAGCAGTTCTTC
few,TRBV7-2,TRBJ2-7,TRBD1,CASSVRTGMNYEQYF,TGTGCCAGCAGCGTCCGGACAGGCATGAATTACGAGCAGTACTTC
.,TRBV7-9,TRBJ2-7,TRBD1,CASSLGTGQGSYEQYF,TGTGCCAGCAGCTTAGGTACAGGACAGGGTTCCTACGAGCAGTACTTC
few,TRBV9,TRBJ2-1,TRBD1,CASSVRGQDNEQFF,TGTGCCAGCAGCGTTAGGGGACAGGACAATGAGCAGTTCTTC
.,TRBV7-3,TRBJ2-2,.,CASRDSGTGELFF,TGTGCCAGCAGGGACAGTGGTACCGGGGAGCTGTTTTTT
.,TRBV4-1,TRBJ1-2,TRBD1,CASSQVSKGAGYTF,TGCGCCAGCAGCCAAGTGAGTAAGGGGGCTGGCTACACCTTC
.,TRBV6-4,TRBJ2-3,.,CASSDSAGNTQYF,TGTGCCAGCAGTGACTCTGCGGGCAATACGCAGTATTTT
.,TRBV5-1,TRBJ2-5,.,CASSLVGGETQYF,TGCGCCAGCAGCTTGGTAGGCGGAGAGACCCAGTACTTC
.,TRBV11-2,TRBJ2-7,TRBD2,CASSLRTSGGGQYF,TGTGCCAGCAGCCTAAGGACTAGCGGGGGCGGGCAGTACTTC
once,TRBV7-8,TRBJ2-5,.,CASSFVGQGIKYF,.
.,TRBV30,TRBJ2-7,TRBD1,CAWSPGGYEQYF,TGTGCCTGGAGCCCAGGGGGCTACGAGCAGTACTTC
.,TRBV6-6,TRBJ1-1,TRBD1,CASRHQTGDTEAFF,TGTGCCAGCAGACACCAGACAGGGGACACTGAAGCTTTCTTT
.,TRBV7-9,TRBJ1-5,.,CASSLGGDSNQPQHF,TGTGCCAGCAGCTTAGGGGGGGATAGCAATCAGCCCCAGCATTTT
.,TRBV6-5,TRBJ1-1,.,CASSTKGRARTEAFF,TGTGCCAGCAGCACAAAGGGCAGGGCCAGAACTGAAGCTTTCTTT
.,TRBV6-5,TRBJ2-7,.,CASSSFSYEQYF,TGTGCCAGCAGTTCCTTCTCCTACGAGCAGTACTTC